Presented here are 18 T cell receptor beta chains from one specimen sequenced in a study of early T cells in non-severe SARS-CoV-2 infection. TCRdb used MiXCR to reprocess the 5' RACE reads, holding one entry per CDR3 protein. Among roughly 46,000 distinct CDR3 sequences listed, around 9.6% were seen once. The sample consisted of whole blood, taken at baseline. These receptors came from an adult who was a healthcare worker with PCR-confirmed SARS-CoV-2 infection or an uninfected control (not recorded which).

J is TRBJ1-2 and V is TRBV5-5; a possible D gene is TRBD1 (6 bases). Between the trimmed V and J ends, which lost 0 bases and 4 bases, there was a span of 10 bases. The CDR3 has 14 amino acids. CDR1 and CDR2 (germline): SGHKS, YYEKEE (reference sequence). CDR3 residues: CASSLAGELYGYTF. The CDR3 nucleotides read TGTGCCAGCAGCTTGGCAGGGGAACTCTATGGCTACACCTTC.

This clonotype was observed at least ten times. The chain carries TRBV7-2 and TRBJ1-4; the match to TRBD1 covers 10 bases. The CDR3 has 16 amino acids. The J segment lost 6 bases and the V segment lost 5 bases, leaving 9 bases of the junction unmatched. Germline V gives CDR1 SGHTA, CDR2 FQGNSA. CDR3 protein: CASSVTSGTGDEKLFF. CDR3 nucleotide sequence: TGTGCCAGCAGCGTCACCTCCGGGACAGGGGATGAAAAACTGTTTTTT.

This clonotype was found many times. V is TRBV3-1 and J is TRBJ2-3, with 8 bases lining up with TRBD2. The CDR3 extends over 16 amino acids. With 2 bases clipped from V and 2 bases from J, the junction kept 6 bases outside the gene matches. The germline CDR1 and CDR2 sequences are LGHDT and YNNKEL (reference sequence). The CDR3 DNA reads as TGTGCCAGCAGCCAACGAACGGGAGGGAACACAGATACGCAGTATTTT. Protein sequence: CASSQRTGGNTDTQYF.

The sample holds many counts of this clonotype. The chain recombines TRBV4-3 with TRBJ2-3; 15 bases fit TRBD2. Unmatched junction bases numbered 3, after V lost 0 bases and J lost 2 bases. The germline V gene has CDR1 LGHNA and CDR2 YSLEER. CDR3 length: 18 amino acids. CDR3 loop: CASSQEGLAGGHTDTQYF. The CDR3 DNA sequence: TGCGCCAGCAGCCAAGAGGGACTAGCGGGGGGCCACACAGATACGCAGTATTTT.

This clonotype was detected many times. V is TRBV4-1 and J is TRBJ2-7; TRBD1 might be the D (5 bases). Germline CDR1 is MGHRA and CDR2 is YSYEKL. This CDR3 contains 14 residues. V gave up 1 base and J gave up 4 bases, with 11 bases separating them. The DNA for the CDR3 is TGCGCCAGCAGCCAAGCCCTAGGGGTATACGAGCAGTACTTC. As protein: CASSQALGVYEQYF.

The gene calls are TRBV5-1 and TRBJ2-7, with 7 positions matching TRBD2. With 4 bases clipped from V and 2 bases from J, the junction kept 9 bases outside the gene matches. Germline V gene lookup returns CDR1 SGHRS and CDR2 YFSETQ. This CDR3 spans 15 amino acids. This chain's CDR3 is CASSTLSGDPYEQYF. The CDR3 region has the DNA TGCGCCAGCAGCACCCTAAGCGGGGATCCCTACGAGCAGTACTTC. The variable domain in full, with the rest retrieved from reference TRBV5-1 and TRBJ2-7, is KAGVTQTPRYLIKTRGQQVTLSCSPISGHRSVSWYQQTPGQGLQFLFEYFSETQRNKGNFPGRFSGRQFSNSRSEMNVSTLELGDSALYLCASSTLSGDPYEQYFGPGTRLTVT.

CDR3 in DNA: TGCAGTGCTAGAGCTGACGCGGGGGGCCTGGCTGAAGCTTTCTTT. This codes for CSARADAGGLAEAFF. The genes are TRBV20-1 and TRBJ1-1, with D perhaps matching TRBD1 (6 bases). This CDR3 has 15 amino acids. The V gene's germline CDR1 is DFQATT and CDR2 SNEGSKA (reference sequence). Trimming pared 1 base from V and 6 bases from J, leaving 18 bases between.

The chain uses TRBV12-3 or TRBV12-4 and TRBJ1-4; tentative D call: TRBD1 (5 bases). This CDR3 has 14 amino acids. Trimming pared 1 base from V and 8 bases from J, leaving 11 bases between. CDR3 region: CASSLEAGREKLFF. The CDR3 DNA sequence: TGTGCCAGCAGTTTAGAAGCAGGGAGGGAAAAACTGTTTTTT.

Ten or more counts support this clonotype. The J gene is TRBJ1-5, the V gene TRBV7-9; a possible D gene is TRBD1 (5 bases). Trimming cost V 1 base and J 4 bases, with 8 bases left between them. Germline CDR1 reads SEHNR; CDR2 reads FQNEAQ (reference sequence). The CDR3 spans 14 residues. In DNA, the CDR3 is TGTGCCAGCAGCTTAGGACAGTCAAATCAGCCCCAGCATTTT. Encoded protein: CASSLGQSNQPQHF. Full variable domain (missing parts from reference TRBV7-9 and TRBJ1-5): DTGVSQNPRHKITKRGQNVTFRCDPISEHNRLYWYRQTLGQGPEFLTYFQNEAQLEKSRLLSDRFSAERPKGSFSTLEIQRTEQGDSAMYLCASSLGQSNQPQHFGDGTRLSIL.

This clonotype was counted once. The chain couples TRBV6-6 to TRBJ2-7; D remains ambiguous. The V end lost 2 bases, the J end lost 9 bases, and 8 bases lay between the germline ends. CDR3 length: 11 amino acids. From germline, CDR1 is MNHNY and CDR2 SVGAGI (reference sequence). The CDR3 DNA is TGTGCCAGCAGTTACGGGTGGATGCAGTACTTC. It encodes CASSYGWMQYF.

The genes are TRBV29-1 and TRBJ2-7; the D gene is possibly TRBD1 (5 bases). The CDR3 sequence is 13 residues long. Germline CDR1 and CDR2: SQVTM and ANQGSEA. Trimming cost V 4 bases and J 0 bases, with 10 bases left between them. The chain's CDR3 is CSVVNRYSYEQYF. The CDR3 DNA sequence: TGCAGCGTTGTGAACAGGTACTCCTACGAGCAGTACTTC.

In its sample, this clonotype was seen a few times. The chain employs TRBV6-4 and TRBJ1-1; no reliable D call. This CDR3 is built from 13 residues. CDR1 is MRHNA and CDR2 is SNTAGT in the germline V gene. The ends were cut back, 6 bases at V and 2 bases at J, with 10 bases in the middle. CDR3 bases: TGTGCCAGCAGCTACGAAGCAAACACTGAAGCTTTCTTT. This sequence encodes CASSYEANTEAFF.

The chain carries TRBV10-3 and TRBJ2-5; unclear D gene. The CDR3 is 13 amino acids. The V end lost 2 bases, the J end lost 2 bases, and 6 bases lay between the germline ends. The germline V gene encodes CDR1 ENHRY and CDR2 SYGVKD. In DNA, the CDR3 is TGTGCCATCAGTGAGGACAATCAAGAGACCCAGTACTTC. Translating gives CAISEDNQETQYF.

This clonotype came up a few times. V and J are TRBV20-1 and TRBJ1-4; D is ambiguous. Germline CDR1 and CDR2: DFQATT and SNEGSKA (reference sequence). V was cut by 3 bases and J by 4 bases, with 12 bases left in between. This CDR3 is built from 14 residues. CDR3 region: CSASSVEHNEKLFF. As DNA, the CDR3 is TGCAGTGCTAGCTCCGTTGAGCATAATGAAAAACTGTTTTTT.

In this sample, this clonotype turned up many times. This chain joins TRBV25-1 and TRBJ2-7, with 9 bases matching TRBD1. With V trimmed by 4 bases and J by 7 bases, 2 bases remained unmatched. Germline CDR1 reads MGHDK; CDR2 reads SYGVNS. The CDR3 sequence is 12 residues long. CDR3 protein: CASSATGGEQYF. The CDR3 coding sequence is TGTGCCAGCAGTGCGACAGGGGGTGAGCAGTACTTC.

This chain uses TRBV12-3 or TRBV12-4 with TRBJ1-1, with a weak D call TRBD1 (5 bases). V lost 3 bases to trimming and J lost 4 bases, with 12 bases between them. This CDR3 region has 14 residues. CDR3 sequence (DNA): TGTGCCAGCAGTTTCTCACGAGACAGCACTGAAGCTTTCTTT. Translating it yields CASSFSRDSTEAFF.

This clonotype was observed a handful of times. The chain uses TRBV5-1 and TRBJ2-1, with D perhaps matching TRBD1 or TRBD2 (5 bases each). Trimming removed 5 bases from V and 8 bases from J, with 20 bases in between. Germline-derived CDR1 and CDR2 are SGHRS and YFSETQ. CDR3 size: 15 residues. This CDR3 is CASSKELGAPDEQFF. As DNA, the CDR3 is TGCGCCAGCAGTAAAGAACTAGGGGCGCCGGATGAGCAGTTCTTC.

This clonotype showed up many times. The J gene is TRBJ2-1, the V gene TRBV6-6; 11 bases map to TRBD2. After removal of 5 bases from V and 5 bases from J, the junction contained 2 bases not matched to a gene. The CDR3 contains 14 residues. CDR1 and CDR2 (germline): MNHNY, SVGAGI (reference sequence). Here the CDR3 reads CASSGTSGDNEQFF. CDR3 sequence (DNA): TGTGCCAGCAGTGGGACTAGCGGAGACAATGAGCAGTTCTTC.